What follows are 28 T cell receptor beta chains derived from one specimen sequenced in a study of cytomegalovirus exposure and HLA in healthy donors. Use of 60 Vbeta and 13 Jbeta primers characterized the PCR. The data were produced by immunoSEQ multiplex PCR, yet TCRdb's version contains in-frame clones alone and is incomplete. The repertoire holds 140,000 to 150,000 clones, with about 70% as singletons. The specimen was PBMCs. Receptors were obtained from a man aged 55 to 70 in good health and CMV-seronegative.

In this sample, this clone turned up a few times. V is TRBV19 and J is TRBJ1-2; D is possibly TRBD1 (5 bases). The CDR3 is made up of 12 amino acids. Trimming stripped 5 bases from V and 5 bases from J, with 9 bases between. The germline V gene has CDR1 LNHDA and CDR2 SQIVND (reference sequence). DNA of the CDR3: TGTGCCAGTAGTTCCTCAGGGTATGGCTACACCTTC. It translates to CASSSSGYGYTF.

This clone was recorded once. This chain links TRBV30 with TRBJ1-2; D is possibly TRBD1 (6 bases). Trimming pared 2 bases from V and 0 bases from J, leaving 19 bases between. Germline V gives CDR1 GTSNPN, CDR2 SVGIG (reference sequence). The CDR3 length is 17 residues. The CDR3 sequence is CAWSRDTVTKSNYGYTF. CDR3 DNA sequence: TGTGCCTGGAGTAGGGACACCGTCACGAAATCTAACTATGGCTACACCTTC.

The table lists this clone with a count of one. The chain recombines TRBV9 with TRBJ2-1, with TRBD2 matching over 8 bases. Germline trimming cut 0 bases from V and 2 bases from J; bases unmatched to any gene: 7. Germline V lookup: CDR1 SGDLS, CDR2 YYNGEE. The CDR3 length is 17 residues. The CDR3 spells CASSVEASGFPYNEQFF. CDR3 DNA: TGTGCCAGCAGCGTAGAAGCTAGCGGGTTCCCCTACAATGAGCAGTTCTTC.

This clone came up once. The chain employs TRBV7-8 and TRBJ2-2, with a weak D call TRBD2 (5 bases). Trimming pared 3 bases from V and 14 bases from J, leaving 19 bases between. The V gene's germline CDR1 is SGHVS and CDR2 FQNEAQ. This CDR3 comprises 14 residues. CDR3 bases: TGTGCCAGCAGCTTGTCGCGGGCTGGAAGAGATCTGTTTTTT. Translating it yields CASSLSRAGRDLFF.

V gene TRBV7-6 combines with J gene TRBJ2-7; a weak D match, TRBD1 (5 bases). Trimming stripped 4 bases from V and 1 base from J, with 8 bases between. This CDR3 has 13 residues. Germline V gene sequence: CDR1 SGHVS, CDR2 FNYEAQ. The CDR3 nucleotides are TGTGCCAGCAGCTATGACAGTTCCTACGAGCAGTACTTC. This translates into CASSYDSSYEQYF.

This chain uses TRBV30 with TRBJ1-2; no reliable D call. The length of the CDR3 is 14 residues. Trimming took 0 bases from V and 8 from J, leaving 16 bases between them. CDR1 GTSNPN and CDR2 SVGIG come from the germline V gene (reference sequence). This CDR3 is CAWSVQRARGGYTF. The CDR3 coding sequence is TGTGCCTGGAGTGTTCAGCGGGCCCGCGGAGGCTACACCTTC.

The CDR3 region has the DNA TGTGCCAGCACTGAGCGGGAGAAGGGAGAGACCCAGTACTTC. It encodes CASTEREKGETQYF. The chain uses TRBV6-5 and TRBJ2-5, with 8 positions matching TRBD2. Germline assignment: CDR1 MNHEY and CDR2 SVGAGI. The V gene end was trimmed by 7 bases and the J gene end by 4 bases; junction bases not matched to a gene: 8. The CDR3 consists of 14 residues.

The genes are TRBV27 and TRBJ2-7; TRBD2 aligns across 7 bases. This CDR3 has 15 residues. Germline V CDR1 and CDR2: MNHEY, SMNVEV (reference sequence). The V segment lost 2 bases and the J segment 5 bases; nucleotides outside the gene matches: 9. The CDR3 DNA reads as TGTGCCAGCAGTTTACAGGGACTGGGAGGGGACGAGCAGTACTTC. Protein product: CASSLQGLGGDEQYF.

The CDR3 DNA sequence: TGTGCCAGCAGTTTATTGACAGGGGGGCCTGGAAACACCATATATTTT. Protein product: CASSLLTGGPGNTIYF. The chain links TRBV28 to TRBJ1-3; TRBD1 matches 9 bases. After removal of 1 base from V and 2 bases from J, the junction contained 3 bases not matched to a gene. This CDR3 contains 16 residues. Germline V gene data show CDR1 as MDHEN and CDR2 as SYDVKM.

The chain recombines TRBV5-1 with TRBJ1-1; perhaps TRBD1 as D (5 bases). The V gene's germline CDR1 is SGHRS and CDR2 YFSETQ. Between the trimmed V and J ends, which lost 3 bases and 3 bases, there was a span of 15 bases. The length of the CDR3 is 15 residues. DNA of the CDR3: TGCGCCAGCAGCTGGGGCAGGCTAGGGGACACTGAAGCTTTCTTT. Amino acids: CASSWGRLGDTEAFF.

This sequence joins TRBV11-2 and TRBJ2-1; D not resolved. The CDR3 extends over 12 amino acids. Trimming stripped 4 bases from V and 8 bases from J, with 9 bases between. Germline V gene sequence: CDR1 SGHAT, CDR2 FQNNGV. CDR3 loop: CASSSWSDEQFF. The CDR3 DNA follows: TGTGCCAGCAGCTCTTGGTCGGATGAGCAGTTCTTC.

The gene calls are TRBV28 and TRBJ1-1; D is unclear. Trimming cost V 7 bases and J 1 base, with 13 bases left between them. This CDR3 has 14 residues. In germline, CDR1 is MDHEN, CDR2 SYDVKM. CDR3 in DNA: TGTGCCAGCACAGCGGGTTCTAGGAACACTGAAGCTTTCTTT. It translates to CASTAGSRNTEAFF.

The CDR3 protein is CASSESSGASYEQYF. The CDR3 DNA reads TGCGCCAGCAGTGAGAGTAGCGGGGCATCCTACGAGCAGTACTTC. The genes are TRBV10-1 and TRBJ2-7, with 8 bases aligning to TRBD2. The ends lost 2 bases at V and 1 base at J; junction bases unmatched: 4. CDR1 and CDR2 from the germline V gene are WNHNN and SYGVQD (reference sequence). The CDR3 totals 15 residues.

On this clone itself: The missing conserved phenylalanine or tryptophan at the end of this CDR3 makes a read error likely. The chain is built from TRBV7-3 and TRBJ1-3; D is unresolved. V gave up 5 bases and J gave up 3 bases, with 8 bases separating them. Germline V CDR1 and CDR2: SGHTA, FQGTGA. This CDR3 comprises 13 residues. The CDR3 sequence is CASSVGVGNTIYL. The CDR3 bases are TGTGCCAGCAGCGTGGGAGTTGGAAACACCATATATCTT.

Comment on this clone: A junction end diverges from the germline sequence, so it may reflect a read error. The chain employs TRBV30 and TRBJ2-5; D remains ambiguous. This CDR3 contains 13 residues. Germline assignment: CDR1 GTSNPN and CDR2 SVGIG (reference sequence). DNA for the CDR3: TGTGCCTGGGGTGTACTGCTGGGCGAGACCCAGTACTTC. This sequence encodes CAWGVLLGETQYF.

The V call is TRBV6-5, the J call TRBJ2-7, with 8 bases fitting TRBD1. This CDR3 has 15 amino acids. The trim removed 0 bases at V and 3 bases at J, leaving 4 bases unmatched. CDR1 MNHEY and CDR2 SVGAGI come from the germline V gene. CDR3 nucleotides: TGTGCCAGCAGTTACTCGACAGGGGCCAGCTACGAGCAGTACTTC. Its translation is CASSYSTGASYEQYF.

This sequence joins TRBV5-4 and TRBJ1-1, with D perhaps matching TRBD1 (5 bases). The CDR3 contains 14 residues. V lost 4 bases, J lost 7 bases, and 17 bases lay in between. CDR1 and CDR2 (germline): SGHNT, YYREEE (reference sequence). CDR3 region: CASSPIGGVGEAFF. The CDR3 coding sequence is TGTGCCAGCAGCCCGATTGGGGGGGTTGGTGAAGCTTTCTTT.

This clone was seen more than once but under ten times. V gene TRBV7-2 combines with J gene TRBJ1-2; D gene unclear. The CDR3 length is 12 residues. Germline V lookup: CDR1 SGHTA, CDR2 FQGNSA. V dropped 1 base and J dropped 6 bases, with 6 bases sitting between them. In DNA form, the CDR3 reads TGTGCCAGCAGCTTAGATGAGGATGGCTACACCTTC. This sequence encodes CASSLDEDGYTF.

This chain links TRBV19 with TRBJ2-7; 8 bases line up with TRBD1. In germline, CDR1 is LNHDA, CDR2 SQIVND (reference sequence). The CDR3 is 14 residues long. Trimming removed 0 bases from V and 6 bases from J; junction bases left unmatched: 4. CDR3 amino acids: CASSIEDRVSEQYF. CDR3 nucleotides: TGTGCCAGTAGTATAGAGGACAGGGTTAGCGAGCAGTACTTC.

The table lists this clone with a few counts. This chain links TRBV4-3 with TRBJ1-1, with D tentatively TRBD1 (5 bases). The CDR3 is 17 amino acids. CDR1 is LGHNA, CDR2 YSLEER, per germline. V was clipped by 2 bases and J by 0 bases, with 16 bases between them. The CDR3 sequence is CASSQIVVAGLNTEAFF. Written as DNA, the CDR3 is TGCGCCAGCAGCCAAATTGTAGTTGCAGGGTTGAACACTGAAGCTTTCTTT.

This chain links TRBV5-1 with TRBJ1-1; the D is unclear. This CDR3 is 16 amino acids long. Trimming took off 4 bases at V and 1 base at J, with 17 bases between the two ends. Germline loops: CDR1 SGHRS, CDR2 YFSETQ. The CDR3 DNA reads as TGCGCCAGCAGCCTTACCGGACCGGGGAAGAACACTGAAGCTTTCTTT. Amino acids: CASSLTGPGKNTEAFF.

The chain carries TRBV5-5 and TRBJ2-5, with D possibly matching TRBD2 (6 bases). CDR3 length equals 17 residues. The germline V and J ends were trimmed by 4 bases and 5 bases, with 24 bases remaining between them. Germline V gene lookup returns CDR1 SGHKS and CDR2 YYEKEE (reference sequence). CDR3 sequence: CASSTGAPGSLRETQYF. CDR3 coding DNA: TGTGCCAGCAGCACCGGAGCCCCCGGGAGCCTCCGGGAGACCCAGTACTTC.

The chain links TRBV6-5 to TRBJ1-2, with unresolved D. Germline lookup yields CDR1 MNHEY and CDR2 SVGAGI. Trimming cost V 0 bases and J 8 bases, with 13 bases left between them. The CDR3 is 14 residues long. The CDR3 sequence: CASSYSRVSLGYTF. The CDR3 DNA sequence: TGTGCCAGCAGTTACTCGAGAGTGTCCCTGGGCTACACCTTC.

This clone has just a few counts. The rearrangement links TRBV7-3 to TRBJ2-3, with 11 bases matching TRBD2. Germline values: CDR1 SGHTA, CDR2 FQGTGA. With V trimmed by 0 bases and J by 2 bases, 7 bases remained unmatched. The CDR3 totals 18 residues. As DNA, the CDR3 is TGTGCCAGCAGCTTAACCGTAGCGGGAGGGTTCATCACAGATACGCAGTATTTT. Encoded protein: CASSLTVAGGFITDTQYF.

This chain links TRBV29-1 with TRBJ1-2, with 8 positions matching TRBD1. The trim removed 4 bases at V and 8 bases at J, leaving 6 bases unmatched. The CDR3 consists of 12 residues. The V gene's germline CDR1 is SQVTM and CDR2 ANQGSEA. CDR3 sequence: CSVAGGHKGYTF. CDR3 in DNA: TGCAGCGTTGCAGGGGGCCATAAGGGCTACACCTTC.

The sample holds a few counts of this clone. The chain employs TRBV7-9 and TRBJ2-1, with 9 nucleotides matching TRBD2. Trimming took 4 bases from V and 4 from J; bases not matched to a gene: 5. CDR3 length equals 15 residues. Germline V gene lookup returns CDR1 SEHNR and CDR2 FQNEAQ (reference sequence). CDR3 nucleotide sequence: TGTGCCAGCAGCTCCGGAGGACTAGCGTACAATGAGCAGTTCTTC. It specifies CASSSGGLAYNEQFF.

The chain uses TRBV5-1 and TRBJ2-7, with D possibly matching TRBD2 (5 bases). The V gene's germline CDR1 is SGHRS and CDR2 YFSETQ. V was pared by 0 bases and J by 6 bases, with 10 bases between. The CDR3 sequence is 13 residues long. This CDR3 reads CASSLAREGEQYF. The CDR3 coding sequence is TGCGCCAGCAGCTTGGCCCGGGAAGGCGAGCAGTACTTC.

This chain links TRBV15 with TRBJ2-2; TRBD1 is a possible D gene (7 bases). Germline V CDR1 and CDR2: LNHNV, YYDKDF (reference sequence). This CDR3 spans 16 amino acids. Deletions cut 3 bases from V and 2 bases from J, with 13 bases between. CDR3 sequence reads: CATSSWTGLNTGELFF. CDR3 coding DNA: TGTGCCACCAGCAGTTGGACAGGACTAAACACCGGGGAGCTGTTTTTT.